Sequencing of this T cell receptor (beta chain) was carried out in a study of blood T cell repertoires in COVID-19. Whole-study context: COVID-19 samples collected from the United States, Italy and Spain covered acute and convalescent phases. Sources were T cells, B-cell-depleted T cells, or PBMCs; the material itself was cDNA or gDNA.

In the original workflow: By means of reference gene primer amplification, nucleated cell counts were estimated. TCRdb's table, derived via immunoSEQ multiplex PCR, lists solely in-frame clones and lacks some. The V and J calls and clone size were taken over from that table, and D and trimming were inferred from the DNA. The sample has around 300,000 clones, 70% to 90% seen once; the top ten hold around 3.9%. The V end lost 1 base, the J end lost 7 bases, and 13 bases lay between the germline ends. The CDR3 covers 14 residues. Germline V gives CDR1 SGHTA, CDR2 FQGNSA. Sequencing was done on a sample of peripheral blood. The J gene is TRBJ1-2, the V gene TRBV7-2; D is perhaps TRBD1 (5 bases). The source is a woman in her fifties or sixties with active or convalescent COVID-19. CDR3 nucleotides: TGTGCCAGCAGCTTAGGACGGTGGGACTTTGGCTACACCTTC. It encodes CASSLGRWDFGYTF.